This entry lists 9 T cell receptor beta chains sequenced from one sample in a study of OX40 agonist ivuxolimab in advanced cancers. TCRdb keeps only in-frame clones here, not all; method: immunoSEQ multiplex PCR. The sample records about 48,000 clones, approximately 84% being singletons. This specimen was CD4+ or CD8+ T cells sorted from blood, taken in a trial of the OX40 agonist ivuxolimab. These receptor sequences come from an adult with an advanced solid tumor such as melanoma, head and neck, liver or kidney cancer.

V gene TRBV27 combines with J gene TRBJ2-5; 8 nucleotides align to TRBD2. Germline V gene lookup returns CDR1 MNHEY and CDR2 SMNVEV (reference sequence). CDR3 length: 18 amino acids. J gave up 5 bases and V 3 bases, and 17 bases lay outside the gene matches. Written as DNA, the CDR3 is TGTGCCAGCAGTTTGGGGCTACCGGGACTAGGGCTAAGGGAGACCCAGTACTTC. Amino acids: CASSLGLPGLGLRETQYF.

The rearrangement uses TRBV6-1 and TRBJ2-3; D may be TRBD1 or TRBD2 (5 bases each). Trimming took off 1 base at V and 2 bases at J, with 7 bases between the two ends. CDR1 and CDR2 (germline): MNHNS, SASEGT. The CDR3 has 14 amino acids. The CDR3 sequence is CASSEGGNTDTQYF. CDR3 sequence (DNA): TGTGCCAGCAGTGAAGGGGGGAACACAGATACGCAGTATTTT.

Here the CDR3 DNA reads TGTGCCAGCAGTGGAACTAGCGGGGGGGCAGGCTACGAGCAGTACTTC. Its translation: CASSGTSGGAGYEQYF. The rearrangement uses TRBV28 and TRBJ2-7; the match to TRBD2 covers 13 bases. The germline V gene encodes CDR1 MDHEN and CDR2 SYDVKM. CDR3 length: 16 amino acids. V trimming: 5 bases; J trimming: 3 bases; junction bases outside the gene matches: 7.

The rearrangement uses TRBV19 and TRBJ1-1; D is perhaps TRBD1 (6 bases). V was clipped by 2 bases and J by 6 bases, with 16 bases between them. CDR1 LNHDA and CDR2 SQIVND come from the germline V gene (reference sequence). CDR3 length: 15 residues. The CDR3 bases are TGTGCCAGTAGTATAACGGGGGGGGCAACGGCTGAAGCTTTCTTT. It specifies CASSITGGATAEAFF.

The V gene is TRBV19, the J gene TRBJ1-5; D call uncertain. CDR3 length: 14 residues. Looked up from germline, CDR1 is LNHDA and CDR2 is SQIVND (reference sequence). Trimming took 3 bases from V and 5 from J, leaving 11 bases between them. The CDR3 reads CASSIVRKDQPQHF. The CDR3 region has the DNA TGTGCCAGTAGTATTGTCCGGAAAGATCAGCCCCAGCATTTT.

J is TRBJ1-1 and V is TRBV6-5, with 8 bases that match TRBD1. CDR3 length equals 13 residues. With 7 bases clipped from V and 5 bases from J, the junction kept 6 bases outside the gene matches. Germline V gives CDR1 MNHEY, CDR2 SVGAGI. The CDR3 loop reads CASNGQGRTEAFF. The DNA of the CDR3 is TGTGCCAGCAACGGACAGGGCCGAACTGAAGCTTTCTTT.

The V and J genes are TRBV9 and TRBJ1-4; 8 positions match TRBD1. This CDR3 is built from 15 residues. V was clipped by 3 bases and J by 5 bases; unmatched bases: 6. Per the germline V gene, CDR1 is SGDLS and CDR2 is YYNGEE. The CDR3 sequence is CASSARTGRNEKLFF. DNA of the CDR3: TGTGCCAGCAGCGCCCGGACAGGGAGGAATGAAAAACTGTTTTTT.

V is TRBV6-1 and J is TRBJ1-5; possibly TRBD1 for D (5 bases). This CDR3 has 14 amino acids. V gave up 7 bases and J gave up 3 bases, with 13 bases separating them. Germline CDR1 reads MNHNS; CDR2 reads SASEGT. CDR3 region: CASTRRGTNQPQHF. CDR3 bases: TGTGCCAGCACTCGACGGGGCACCAATCAGCCCCAGCATTTT.

The chain has TRBV7-2 and TRBJ2-7, with 11 bases identical to TRBD2. This CDR3 is built from 18 residues. V shed 0 bases and J 2 bases; nucleotides not matched to a gene: 9. The V gene's germline CDR1 is SGHTA and CDR2 FQGNSA. CDR3 DNA: TGTGCCAGCAGCTTAGCGGGAGGGAGACTAGCGGGGACCTACGAGCAGTACTTC. As protein: CASSLAGGRLAGTYEQYF.